Listed below are T cell receptor beta chains from one sample, sequenced in a study of cytomegalovirus exposure and HLA in healthy donors. Method: immunoSEQ multiplex PCR; TCRdb's copy keeps in-frame clones and lacks some. The table records about 88,000 clones, over 70% of them present only once. Sequencing was done on a sample of PBMCs. These receptors came from a middle-aged woman in good health and CMV-seronegative. Both conserved end residues are part of each CDR3. The D gene is left open where the match is weak. Size is omitted from some rows. Given values are once, few, many or a class for expanded clones.

TRBD1,.,TRBV6-1,TRBJ2-7,TGTGCCAGCAGTGATCCAGGACAGGGGGGATCCTACGAGCAGTACTTC,CASSDPGQGGSYEQYF
.,.,TRBV29-1,TRBJ2-1,TGCAGCGTTGGAGGTCAGGGAAACAATGAGCAGTTCTTC,CSVGGQGNNEQFF
TRBD2,.,TRBV30,TRBJ2-1,TGTGCCGGAAAACTAGCGGGGGGCTACAATGAGCAGTTCTTC,CAGKLAGGYNEQFF
.,.,TRBV6-1,TRBJ2-3,TGTGCCAGCATTCAATCAGCGAATACGCAGTATTTT,CASIQSANTQYF
TRBD1,once,TRBV25-1,TRBJ2-2,TGTGCCAGCGGGGGGGGACAGGGAAACACCGGGGAGCTGTTTTTT,CASGGGQGNTGELFF
TRBD2,.,TRBV4-2,TRBJ2-5,TGTGCCAGCAGCCAAGACCCTAGCGGGTCTACACAAGAGACCCAGTACTTC,CASSQDPSGSTQETQYF
.,.,TRBV4-1,TRBJ1-6,TGCGCCAGCAGCGAACGGCAGCCAGGGGCTAATTCACCCCTCCACTTT,CASSERQPGANSPLHF
.,.,TRBV5-6,TRBJ1-1,TGTGCCAGCAGCCCGGGGGGTAGACAGATGAACACTGAAGCTTTCTTT,CASSPGGRQMNTEAFF
.,.,TRBV7-8,TRBJ2-1,TGTGCCAGCAGCTTAGCTCTTTTACAGATGCAGTTCTTC,CASSLALLQMQFF
.,.,TRBV5-4,TRBJ1-1,TGTGCCAGCAGCTCGCTCAGGGTCCCTGAAGCTTTCTTT,CASSSLRVPEAFF
TRBD2,.,TRBV6-5,TRBJ2-2,TGTGCCAGCAGTTCTCTAGCGGGGGGGCGCACCGGGGAGCTGTTTTTT,CASSSLAGGRTGELFF
.,.,TRBV5-1,TRBJ1-1,TGCGCCAGCAGCTTGGCGTGGGGGCTGAACACTGAAGCTTTCTTT,CASSLAWGLNTEAFF
TRBD1,few,TRBV4-2,TRBJ1-1,TGTGCCAGCAGCCAAGGTCTGGGACAGATGAACACTGAAGCTTTCTTT,CASSQGLGQMNTEAFF
.,once,TRBV4-1,TRBJ2-2,TGCGCCAGCAGCCTTAAAGGGTCGGGAGTTAACACCGGGGAGCTGTTTTTT,CASSLKGSGVNTGELFF
TRBD1,.,TRBV2,TRBJ2-1,TGTGCCGGATCCCGGGACAGGGGCGGCAATGAGCAGTTCTTC,CAGSRDRGGNEQFF
.,once,TRBV15,TRBJ2-2,TGTGCCACCAGCCTTCCGAGGCAACGCACCGGGGAGCTGTTTTTT,CATSLPRQRTGELFF
TRBD1,.,TRBV9,TRBJ2-2,TGTGCCAGCAGCCGTCTTGGACAGGGGGCGTTCGGGGAGCTGTTTTTT,CASSRLGQGAFGELFF
.,.,TRBV9,TRBJ1-6,TGTGCCAGCAGCGCCCACAGCTATAATTCACCCCTCCACTTT,CASSAHSYNSPLHF
.,.,TRBV7-7,TRBJ2-1,TGTGCTAGCAGCTTAGAGGGGGATGGAAATGAGCAGTTCTTC,CASSLEGDGNEQFF
TRBD2,few,TRBV6-1,TRBJ2-3,TGTGCCAGCAGTGAAGGGGTTAGTGGACTAGTGCAGTATTTT,CASSEGVSGLVQYF
.,.,TRBV25-1,TRBJ1-6,TGTGCCAGCAGTGAAGCTCTGGGGAGATATAATTCCCCCCTCCACTTT,CASSEALGRYNSPLHF
TRBD2,once,TRBV6-5,TRBJ2-1,TGTGCCAGCAGCGGGACTAGCCCCCTCAATGAGCAGTTCTTC,CASSGTSPLNEQFF
TRBD2,.,TRBV9,TRBJ2-5,TGTGCCAGCAGCGCCCCGGGACTAGCCCAGCAGACCCAGTACTTC,CASSAPGLAQQTQYF
TRBD1,.,TRBV7-2,TRBJ1-1,TGTGCCAGCAGCTTGACAGGGGGCCGGGTGGCTTTCTTT,CASSLTGGRVAFF
.,.,TRBV5-1,TRBJ1-2,TGCGCCAGCAGCTTGGAACAGGCCGCTAACTATGGCTACACCTTC,CASSLEQAANYGYTF
TRBD2,.,TRBV11-2,TRBJ2-5,TGTGCCAGCATGGGGGGGGAGGGACGCCAAGAGACCCAGTACTTC,CASMGGEGRQETQYF